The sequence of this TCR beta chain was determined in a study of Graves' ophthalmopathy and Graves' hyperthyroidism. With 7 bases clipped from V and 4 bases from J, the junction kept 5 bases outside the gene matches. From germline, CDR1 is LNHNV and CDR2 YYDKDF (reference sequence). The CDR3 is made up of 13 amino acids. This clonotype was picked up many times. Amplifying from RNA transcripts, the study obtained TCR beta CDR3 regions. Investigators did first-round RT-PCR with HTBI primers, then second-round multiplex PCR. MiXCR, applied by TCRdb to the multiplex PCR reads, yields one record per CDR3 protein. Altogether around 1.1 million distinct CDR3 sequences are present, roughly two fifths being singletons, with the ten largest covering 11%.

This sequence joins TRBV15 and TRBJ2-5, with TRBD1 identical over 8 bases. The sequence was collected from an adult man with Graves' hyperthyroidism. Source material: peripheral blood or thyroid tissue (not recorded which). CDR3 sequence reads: CATTGTGGETQYF. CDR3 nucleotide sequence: TGTGCCACCACTGGGACAGGAGGAGAGACCCAGTACTTC.